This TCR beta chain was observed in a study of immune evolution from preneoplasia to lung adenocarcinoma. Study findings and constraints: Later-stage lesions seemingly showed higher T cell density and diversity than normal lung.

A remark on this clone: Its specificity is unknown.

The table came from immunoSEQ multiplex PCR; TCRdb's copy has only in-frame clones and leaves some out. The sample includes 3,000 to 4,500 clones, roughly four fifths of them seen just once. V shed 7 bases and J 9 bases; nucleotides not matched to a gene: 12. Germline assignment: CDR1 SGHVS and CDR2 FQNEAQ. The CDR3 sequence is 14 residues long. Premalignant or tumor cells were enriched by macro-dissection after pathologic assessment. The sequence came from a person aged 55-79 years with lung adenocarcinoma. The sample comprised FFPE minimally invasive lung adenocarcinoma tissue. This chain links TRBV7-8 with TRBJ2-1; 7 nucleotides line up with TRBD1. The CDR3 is CASTRDRVGGEQFF. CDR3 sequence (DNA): TGTGCCAGCACCCGAGACAGGGTAGGCGGTGAGCAGTTCTTC.